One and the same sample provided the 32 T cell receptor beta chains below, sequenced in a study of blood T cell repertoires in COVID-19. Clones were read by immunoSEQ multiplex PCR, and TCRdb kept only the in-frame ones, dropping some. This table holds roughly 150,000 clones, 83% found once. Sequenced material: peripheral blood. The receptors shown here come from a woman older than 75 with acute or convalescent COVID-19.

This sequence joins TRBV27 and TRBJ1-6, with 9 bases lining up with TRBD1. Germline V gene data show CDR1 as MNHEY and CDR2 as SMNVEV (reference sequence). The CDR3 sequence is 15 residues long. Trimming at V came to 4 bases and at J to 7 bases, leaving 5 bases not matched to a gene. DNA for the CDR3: TGTGCCAGCAGTTCGGGACAGGGAGGGAATTCACCCCTCCACTTT. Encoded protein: CASSSGQGGNSPLHF.

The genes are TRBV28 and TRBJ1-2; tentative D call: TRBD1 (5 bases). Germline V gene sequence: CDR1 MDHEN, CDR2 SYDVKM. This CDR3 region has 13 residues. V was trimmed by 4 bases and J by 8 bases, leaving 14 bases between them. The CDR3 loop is CASSSTARRGYTF. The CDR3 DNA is TGTGCCAGCAGTTCGACAGCAAGGCGAGGCTACACCTTC.

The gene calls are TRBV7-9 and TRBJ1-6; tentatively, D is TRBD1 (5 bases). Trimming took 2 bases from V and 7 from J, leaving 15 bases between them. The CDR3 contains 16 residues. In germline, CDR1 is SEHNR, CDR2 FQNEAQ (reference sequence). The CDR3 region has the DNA TGTGCCAGCAGCTTAAGCTCCCCCAGGGCCAATTCACCCCTCCACTTT. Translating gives CASSLSSPRANSPLHF.

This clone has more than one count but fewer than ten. CDR3 in amino acids: CASSVAPRDRDRLGYNEQFF. CDR3 nucleotides: TGTGCCAGCAGCGTAGCTCCTCGGGACAGGGATAGGTTAGGCTACAATGAGCAGTTCTTC. The rearrangement uses TRBV9 and TRBJ2-1; TRBD1 matches at 9 bases. Per the germline V gene, CDR1 is SGDLS and CDR2 is YYNGEE. V shed 0 bases, J shed 3 bases, and the junction held 16 bases outside the gene matches. The CDR3 runs 20 residues.

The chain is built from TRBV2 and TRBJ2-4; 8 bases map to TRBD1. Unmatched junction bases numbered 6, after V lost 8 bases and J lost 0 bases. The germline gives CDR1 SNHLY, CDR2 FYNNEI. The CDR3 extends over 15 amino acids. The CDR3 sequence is CASLQGDLAKNIQYF. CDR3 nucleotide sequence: TGTGCCAGCCTACAGGGGGATCTAGCCAAAAACATTCAGTACTTC.

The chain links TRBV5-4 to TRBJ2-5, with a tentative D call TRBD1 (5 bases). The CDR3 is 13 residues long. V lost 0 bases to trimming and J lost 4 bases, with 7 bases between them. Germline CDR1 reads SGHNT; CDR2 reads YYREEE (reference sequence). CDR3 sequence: CASSLAGLETQYF. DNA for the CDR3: TGTGCCAGCAGCTTGGCAGGGTTAGAGACCCAGTACTTC.

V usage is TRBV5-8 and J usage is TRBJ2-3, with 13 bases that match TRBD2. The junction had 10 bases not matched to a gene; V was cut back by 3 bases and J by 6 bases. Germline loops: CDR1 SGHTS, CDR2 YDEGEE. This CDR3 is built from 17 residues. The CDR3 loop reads CASSSWGGLAGTDTQYF. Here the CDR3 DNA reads TGTGCCAGCAGCTCGTGGGGGGGACTAGCGGGAACGGATACGCAGTATTTT.

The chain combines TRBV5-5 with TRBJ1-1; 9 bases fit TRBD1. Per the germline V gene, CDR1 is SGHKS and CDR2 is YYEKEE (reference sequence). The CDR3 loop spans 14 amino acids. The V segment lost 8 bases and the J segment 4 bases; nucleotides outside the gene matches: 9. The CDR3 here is CASTTGGAFTEAFF. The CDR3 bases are TGTGCCAGTACCACAGGGGGCGCGTTCACTGAAGCTTTCTTT.

The CDR3 sequence is CASGREVQPQHF. CDR3 coding DNA: TGTGCTAGTGGCCGGGAAGTTCAGCCCCAGCATTTT. J is TRBJ1-5 and V is TRBV12-5; D is uncertain. The CDR3 totals 12 residues. Germline V gene lookup returns CDR1 LGHNT and CDR2 FRNRAP. V was pared by 6 bases and J by 6 bases, with 9 bases between.

The CDR3 DNA reads as TGTGCCAGCAGTTACGCCGGACAGGGGGCGGTCGGGCAGCCCCAGCATTTT. Amino acids: CASSYAGQGAVGQPQHF. This rearrangement joins TRBV6-2 or TRBV6-3 to TRBJ1-5, with 11 bases fitting TRBD1. The CDR3 extends over 17 amino acids. Germline values: CDR1 MNHEY, CDR2 SVGEGT. Germline trimming cut 2 bases from V and 7 bases from J; bases unmatched to any gene: 10.

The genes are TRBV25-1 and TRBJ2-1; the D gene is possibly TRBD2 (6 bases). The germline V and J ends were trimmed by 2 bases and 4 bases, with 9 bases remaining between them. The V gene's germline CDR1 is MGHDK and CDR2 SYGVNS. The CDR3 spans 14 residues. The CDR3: CASSEPGLYNEQFF. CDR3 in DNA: TGTGCCAGCAGTGAACCGGGACTTTACAATGAGCAGTTCTTC.

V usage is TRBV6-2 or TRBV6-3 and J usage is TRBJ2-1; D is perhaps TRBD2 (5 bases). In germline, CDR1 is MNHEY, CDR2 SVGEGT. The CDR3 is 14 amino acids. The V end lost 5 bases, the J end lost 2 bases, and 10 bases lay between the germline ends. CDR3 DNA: TGTGCCAGCAGTACGGGGAACCCCTACAATGAGCAGTTCTTC. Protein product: CASSTGNPYNEQFF.

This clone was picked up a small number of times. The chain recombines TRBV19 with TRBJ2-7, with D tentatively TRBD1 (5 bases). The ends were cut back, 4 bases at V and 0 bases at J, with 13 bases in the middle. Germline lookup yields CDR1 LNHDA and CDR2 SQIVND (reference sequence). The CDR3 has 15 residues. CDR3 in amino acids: CASSNRRSSSYEQYF. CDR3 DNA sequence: TGTGCCAGTAGTAACAGGCGATCCAGCTCCTACGAGCAGTACTTC.

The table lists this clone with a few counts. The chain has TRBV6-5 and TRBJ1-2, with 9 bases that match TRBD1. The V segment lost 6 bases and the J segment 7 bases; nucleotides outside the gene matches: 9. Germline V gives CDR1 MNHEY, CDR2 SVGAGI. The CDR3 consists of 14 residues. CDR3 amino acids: CASRPGDRVGGYTF. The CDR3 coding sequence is TGTGCCAGCAGGCCCGGGGACAGGGTCGGTGGCTACACCTTC.

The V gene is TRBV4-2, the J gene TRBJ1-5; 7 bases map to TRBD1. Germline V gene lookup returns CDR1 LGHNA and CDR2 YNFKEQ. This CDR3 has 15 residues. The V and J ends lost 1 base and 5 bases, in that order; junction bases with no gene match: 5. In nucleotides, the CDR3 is TGTGCCAGCAGCCAAGCGACAGGGTCCCATCAGCCCCAGCATTTT. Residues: CASSQATGSHQPQHF.

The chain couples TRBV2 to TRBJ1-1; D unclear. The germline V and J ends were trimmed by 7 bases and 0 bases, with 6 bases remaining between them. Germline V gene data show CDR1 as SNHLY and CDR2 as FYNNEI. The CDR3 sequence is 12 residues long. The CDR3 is CASMAVNTEAFF. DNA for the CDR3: TGTGCCAGCATGGCGGTGAACACTGAAGCTTTCTTT.

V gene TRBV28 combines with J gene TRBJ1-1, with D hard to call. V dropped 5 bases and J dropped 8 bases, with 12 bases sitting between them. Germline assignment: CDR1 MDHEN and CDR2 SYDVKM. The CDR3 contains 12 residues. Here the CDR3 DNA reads TGTGCCAGCAGTCTCCAGGTCCGAGAAGCTTTCTTT. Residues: CASSLQVREAFF.

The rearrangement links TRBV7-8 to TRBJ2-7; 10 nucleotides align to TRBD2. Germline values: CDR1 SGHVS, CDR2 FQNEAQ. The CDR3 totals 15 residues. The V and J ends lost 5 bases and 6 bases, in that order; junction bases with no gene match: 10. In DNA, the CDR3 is TGTGCCAGCAGCCGAGCGGGAGGGCCTTCCCTCGAGCAGTACTTC. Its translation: CASSRAGGPSLEQYF. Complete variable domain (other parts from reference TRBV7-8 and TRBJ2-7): GAGVSQSPRYKVAKRGQDVALRCDPISGHVSLFWYQQALGQGPEFLTYFQNEAQLDKSGLPSDRFFAERPEGSVSTLKIQRTQQEDSAVYLCASSRAGGPSLEQYFGPGTRLTVT.

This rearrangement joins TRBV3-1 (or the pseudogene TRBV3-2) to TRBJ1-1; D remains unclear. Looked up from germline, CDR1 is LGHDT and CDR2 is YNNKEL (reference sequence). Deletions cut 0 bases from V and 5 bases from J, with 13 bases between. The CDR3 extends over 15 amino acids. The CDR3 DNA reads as TGTGCCAGCAGCCAAGATCTCGGCAGGTCTACTGAAGCTTTCTTT. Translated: CASSQDLGRSTEAFF.

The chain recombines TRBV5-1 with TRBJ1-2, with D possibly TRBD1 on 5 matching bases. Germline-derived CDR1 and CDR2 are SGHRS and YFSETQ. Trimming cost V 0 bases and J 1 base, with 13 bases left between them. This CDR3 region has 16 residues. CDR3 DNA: TGCGCCAGCAGCTTGGTTCAGGGCCCTTATAACTATGGCTACACCTTC. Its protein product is CASSLVQGPYNYGYTF.

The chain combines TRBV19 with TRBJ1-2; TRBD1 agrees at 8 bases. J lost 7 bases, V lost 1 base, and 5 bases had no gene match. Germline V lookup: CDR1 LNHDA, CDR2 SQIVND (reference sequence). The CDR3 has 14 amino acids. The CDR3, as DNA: TGTGCCAGTAGTATAGCCAGGGGGCGCGGTGGCTACACCTTC. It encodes CASSIARGRGGYTF.

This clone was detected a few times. Written as DNA, the CDR3 is TGTGCCAGCAGCATAAAAAAAGGGGGAGGCTACACCTTC. It translates to CASSIKKGGGYTF. This chain joins TRBV6-2 or TRBV6-3 and TRBJ1-2; maybe TRBD1 (6 bases). Germline values: CDR1 MNHEY, CDR2 SVGEGT. CDR3 length: 13 residues. The V and J ends lost 6 bases and 8 bases respectively, with 16 bases between them.

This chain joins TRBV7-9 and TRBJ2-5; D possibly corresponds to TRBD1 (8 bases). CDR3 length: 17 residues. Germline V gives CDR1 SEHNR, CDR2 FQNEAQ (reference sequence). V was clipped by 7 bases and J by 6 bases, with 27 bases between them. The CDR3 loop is CASTQGGQVRAGKTQYF. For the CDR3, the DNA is TGTGCCAGCACCCAAGGGGGACAGGTTCGAGCGGGGAAGACCCAGTACTTC.

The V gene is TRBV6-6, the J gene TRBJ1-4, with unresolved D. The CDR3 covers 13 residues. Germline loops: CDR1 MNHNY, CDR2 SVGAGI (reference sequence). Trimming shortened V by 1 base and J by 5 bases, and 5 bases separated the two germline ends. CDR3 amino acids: CASSYWPNEKLFF. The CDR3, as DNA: TGTGCCAGCAGTTACTGGCCGAATGAAAAACTGTTTTTT.

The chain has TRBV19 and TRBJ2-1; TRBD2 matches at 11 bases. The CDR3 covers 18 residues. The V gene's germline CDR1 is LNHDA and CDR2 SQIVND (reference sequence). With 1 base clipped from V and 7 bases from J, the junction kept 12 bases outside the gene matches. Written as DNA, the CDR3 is TGTGCCAGTAGTATAGTGAGGAGACTAGCGGGATTTGGGAATGAGCAGTTCTTC. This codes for CASSIVRRLAGFGNEQFF.

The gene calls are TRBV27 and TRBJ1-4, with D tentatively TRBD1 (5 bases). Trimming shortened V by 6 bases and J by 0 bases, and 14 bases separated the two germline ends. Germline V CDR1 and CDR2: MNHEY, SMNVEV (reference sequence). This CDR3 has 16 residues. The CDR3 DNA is TGTGCCAGCAGCCTTGGCGGGGGTTCAACTAATGAAAAACTGTTTTTT. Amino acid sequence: CASSLGGGSTNEKLFF.

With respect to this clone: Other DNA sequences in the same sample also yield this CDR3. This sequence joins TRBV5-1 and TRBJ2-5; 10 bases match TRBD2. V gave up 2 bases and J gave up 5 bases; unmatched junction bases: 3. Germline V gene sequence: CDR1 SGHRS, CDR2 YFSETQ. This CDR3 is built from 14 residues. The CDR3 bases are TGCGCCAGCAGCTTCAGCGGGGGGGTGGAGACCCAGTACTTC. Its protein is CASSFSGGVETQYF.

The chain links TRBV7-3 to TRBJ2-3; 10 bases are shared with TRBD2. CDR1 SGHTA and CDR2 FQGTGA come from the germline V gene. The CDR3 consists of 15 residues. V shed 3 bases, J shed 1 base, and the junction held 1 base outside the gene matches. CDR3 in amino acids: CASSFLAGGTDTQYF. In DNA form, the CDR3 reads TGTGCCAGCAGCTTTCTAGCGGGAGGCACAGATACGCAGTATTTT.

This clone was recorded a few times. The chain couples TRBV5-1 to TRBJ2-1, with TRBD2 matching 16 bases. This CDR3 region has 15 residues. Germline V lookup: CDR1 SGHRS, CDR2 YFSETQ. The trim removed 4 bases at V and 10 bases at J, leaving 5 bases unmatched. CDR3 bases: TGCGCCAGCAGCCCGGGACTAGCGGGAGGGACCGAGCAGTTCTTC. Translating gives CASSPGLAGGTEQFF.

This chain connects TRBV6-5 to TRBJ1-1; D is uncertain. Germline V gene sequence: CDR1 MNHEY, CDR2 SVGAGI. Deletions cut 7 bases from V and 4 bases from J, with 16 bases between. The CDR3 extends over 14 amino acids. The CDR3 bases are TGTGCCAGCATCACCTACCGGGGAGGCACTGAAGCTTTCTTT. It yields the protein CASITYRGGTEAFF.

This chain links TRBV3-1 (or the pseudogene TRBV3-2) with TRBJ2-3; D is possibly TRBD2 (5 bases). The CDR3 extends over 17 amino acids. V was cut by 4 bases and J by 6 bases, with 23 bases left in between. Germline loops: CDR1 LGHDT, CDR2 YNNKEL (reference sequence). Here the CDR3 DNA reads TGTGCCAGCAGCCTCTCCGGGGTTAGGTGGTCCCCGGATACGCAGTATTTT. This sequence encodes CASSLSGVRWSPDTQYF.

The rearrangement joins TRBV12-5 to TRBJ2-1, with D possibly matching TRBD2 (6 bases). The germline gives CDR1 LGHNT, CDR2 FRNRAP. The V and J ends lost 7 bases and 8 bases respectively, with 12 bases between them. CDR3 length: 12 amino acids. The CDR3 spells CASVGRKDEQFF. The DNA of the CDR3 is TGTGCTAGTGTTGGGAGGAAAGATGAGCAGTTCTTC.